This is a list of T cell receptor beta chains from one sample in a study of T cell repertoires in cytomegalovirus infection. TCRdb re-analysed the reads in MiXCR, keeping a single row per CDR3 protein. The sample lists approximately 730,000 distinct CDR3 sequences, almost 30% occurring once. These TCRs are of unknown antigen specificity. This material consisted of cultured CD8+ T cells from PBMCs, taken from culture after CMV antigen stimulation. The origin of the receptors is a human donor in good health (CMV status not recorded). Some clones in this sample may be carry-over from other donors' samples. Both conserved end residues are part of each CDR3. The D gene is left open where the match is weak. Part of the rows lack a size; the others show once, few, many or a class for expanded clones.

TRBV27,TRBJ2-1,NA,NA,TGTGCCAGCAGTTTTGACAGCCCCTACAATGAGCAGTTCTTC,CASSFDSPYNEQFF
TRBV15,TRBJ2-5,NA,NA,TGTGCCACCGAGCAGAGTACAGGGGGGGGCCAAGAGACCCAGTACTTC,CATEQSTGGGQETQYF
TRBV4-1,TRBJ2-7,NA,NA,TGCGCCAGCAGCCAAGGGGTGACTAGTGAGCAGTACTTC,CASSQGVTSEQYF
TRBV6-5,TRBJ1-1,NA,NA,TGTGCCAGCAGTACGGACGTCTGGGACACTGAAGCTTTCTTT,CASSTDVWDTEAFF
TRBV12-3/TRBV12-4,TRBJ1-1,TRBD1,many,TGTGCCAGCAGTTTTGACAGGGGGTACACTGAAGCTTTCTTT,CASSFDRGYTEAFF
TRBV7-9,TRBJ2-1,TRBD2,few,TGTGCCAGCAGCTCTATAGCGGGGGGGCATTTCTACAATGAGCAGTTCTTC,CASSSIAGGHFYNEQFF
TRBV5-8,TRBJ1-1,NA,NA,TGTGCCAGCAGCTTTGCAGGGGAGGGCGACACTGAAGCTTTCTTT,CASSFAGEGDTEAFF
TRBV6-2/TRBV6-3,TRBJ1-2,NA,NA,TGTGCCAGCAGTTACAGGCAGGGAAGGTATGGCTACACCTTC,CASSYRQGRYGYTF
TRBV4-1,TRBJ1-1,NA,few,TGCGCCAGCAGCCAAACTGGGGACACTGAAGCTTTCTTT,CASSQTGDTEAFF
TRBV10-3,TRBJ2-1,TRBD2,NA,TGTGCCATCAGTGAGGGGTTAGCGGGGGGCTCCGGCTCCTACAATGAGCAGTTCTTC,CAISEGLAGGSGSYNEQFF
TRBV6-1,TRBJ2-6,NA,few,TGTGCCAGCAGTGAGGAGGAGATCTCTGGGGCCAACGTCCTGACTTTC,CASSEEEISGANVLTF
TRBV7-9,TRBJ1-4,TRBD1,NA,TGTGCCAGCACCCAGACAGGGGGGAATGAAAAACTGTTTTTT,CASTQTGGNEKLFF
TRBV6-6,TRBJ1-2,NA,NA,TGTGCCAGCAGTTGGGGTCCACAGGGTATCGGGGCCTATGGCTACACCTTC,CASSWGPQGIGAYGYTF
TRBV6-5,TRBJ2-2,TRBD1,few,TGTGCCAGCAGTTACCTTCAGGACAGGGCGCGCGGGGAGCTGTTTTTT,CASSYLQDRARGELFF
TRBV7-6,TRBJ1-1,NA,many,TGTGCCAGCAGCCAGAGGGGAGGGTCCAACACTGAAGCTTTCTTT,CASSQRGGSNTEAFF
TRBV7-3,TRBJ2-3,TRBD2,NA,TGTGCCAGCAGCTTAGAACCCGGGACTAGCGTTAGAGATACGCAGTATTTT,CASSLEPGTSVRDTQYF
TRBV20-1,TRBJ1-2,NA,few,TGCAGTGCTAGCCCGGGATTCGCCTATGGCTACACCTTC,CSASPGFAYGYTF
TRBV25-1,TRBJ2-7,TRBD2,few,TGTGCCAGCAGCAAGCGGGGAGAACCTTACGAGCAGTACTTC,CASSKRGEPYEQYF
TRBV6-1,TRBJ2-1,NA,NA,TGTGCCAGCAGTTACAGACGCTCCTACAATGAGCAGTTCTTC,CASSYRRSYNEQFF
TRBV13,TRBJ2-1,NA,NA,TGTGCCAGCAGCTTAGAACCCGGGGATATCTACAATGAGCAGTTCTTC,CASSLEPGDIYNEQFF
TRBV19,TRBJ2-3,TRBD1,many,TGTGCCAGTTACGACAGGGACCAAGATACGCAGTATTTT,CASYDRDQDTQYF
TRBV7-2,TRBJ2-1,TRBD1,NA,TGTGCCAGCAGCTCCCGGGACAGGTATTTATACAATGAGCAGTTCTTC,CASSSRDRYLYNEQFF
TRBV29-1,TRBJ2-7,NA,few,TGCAGCGTTGTCTGGGGGGCCTACGAGCAGTACTTC,CSVVWGAYEQYF
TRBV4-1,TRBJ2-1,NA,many,TGCGCCAGCAGCCAAGAGGGGGCGCATCCGAGCTCCTACAATGAGCAGTTCTTC,CASSQEGAHPSSYNEQFF
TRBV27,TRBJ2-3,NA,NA,TGTGCCAGCAGTTTCAGGGTGGATTTGACGGATACGCAGTATTTT,CASSFRVDLTDTQYF
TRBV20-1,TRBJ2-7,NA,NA,TGCAGTGCCTGGACGAGTGGGGGGACCTACGAGCAGTACTTC,CSAWTSGGTYEQYF
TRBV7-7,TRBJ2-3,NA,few,TGTGCTAGCAGCTTGGGGGGCTTTAGGACAGATACGCAGTATTTT,CASSLGGFRTDTQYF
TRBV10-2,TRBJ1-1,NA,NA,TGCGCCAGCAGTGACGGGAGGAAAGCTTTCTTT,CASSDGRKAFF
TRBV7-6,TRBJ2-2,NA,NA,TGTGCCAGCAGCTTAGCCGATTTACCCGGGGAGCTGTTTTTT,CASSLADLPGELFF
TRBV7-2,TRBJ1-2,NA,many,TGTGCCAGCAGCTTAGCCCCGGACAGATTTTATGGCTACACCTTC,CASSLAPDRFYGYTF
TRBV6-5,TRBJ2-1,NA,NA,TGTGCCAGCAGTTACTCAATCGGTTTCGAGTACAATGAGCAGTTCTTC,CASSYSIGFEYNEQFF
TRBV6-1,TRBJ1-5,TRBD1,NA,TGTGCCAGCAGTGGTGACAGGGGTTTTGGCAATCAGCCCCAGCATTTT,CASSGDRGFGNQPQHF
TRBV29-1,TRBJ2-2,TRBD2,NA,TGCAGCGTTGAGCTATTAGGGCTAGCGGGGGACACCGGGGAGCTGTTTTTT,CSVELLGLAGDTGELFF
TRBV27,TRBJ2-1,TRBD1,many,TGTGCCAGCGCGCCAGACAGGGTGACCGATGAGCAGTTCTTC,CASAPDRVTDEQFF
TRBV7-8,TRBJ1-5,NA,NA,TGTGCCAGCAGTCGGACGGGCCGGAGTGAGCCCCAGCATTTT,CASSRTGRSEPQHF
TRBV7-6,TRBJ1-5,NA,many,TGTGCCAGCAGCTTAGCGTTGGGGGAGGGCAATCAGCCCCAGCATTTT,CASSLALGEGNQPQHF
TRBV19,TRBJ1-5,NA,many,TGTGCCAGTAGTTTTCCCTTCCGGACTCCAAGTAGCAATCAGCCCCAGCATTTT,CASSFPFRTPSSNQPQHF
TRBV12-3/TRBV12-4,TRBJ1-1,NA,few,TGTGCCAGCAGACCGATTAATCCCCCTCAGAAAATGAGCGCTTTCTTT,CASRPINPPQKMSAFF
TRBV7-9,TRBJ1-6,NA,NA,TGTGCCAGCAGCTCGTCGGGTAATTCACCCCTCCACTTT,CASSSSGNSPLHF
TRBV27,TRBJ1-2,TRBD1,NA,TGTGCCAGCAGTCGATCAGGGGGCGGCTATGGCTACACCTTC,CASSRSGGGYGYTF
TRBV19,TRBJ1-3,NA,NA,TGTGCCAGTAGTATCCTGAACTCTGGAAACACCATATATTTT,CASSILNSGNTIYF
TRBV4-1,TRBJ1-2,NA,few,TGCGCCAGCAGCCAAGAATCTGGGGGCGCCAGAAACTATGGCTACACCTTC,CASSQESGGARNYGYTF
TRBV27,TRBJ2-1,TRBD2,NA,TGTGCCAGCGGAGCGGGGGTCCTCGTCTCCTACAATGAGCAGTTCTTC,CASGAGVLVSYNEQFF
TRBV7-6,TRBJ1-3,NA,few,TGTGCCAGCAGCTCTCCGGTCGGGGGAAACACCATATATTTT,CASSSPVGGNTIYF
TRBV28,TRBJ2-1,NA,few,TGTGCCAGCAGTCCACGGGGGTTGAACTACAATGAGCAGTTCTTC,CASSPRGLNYNEQFF
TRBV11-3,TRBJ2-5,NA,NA,TGTGCCAGCAGCTCCCTTTTAGGAGAGACCCAGTACTTC,CASSSLLGETQYF
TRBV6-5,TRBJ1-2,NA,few,TGTGCCAGCAGTTCGGACGGAGGCTACACCTTC,CASSSDGGYTF
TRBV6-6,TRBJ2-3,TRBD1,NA,TGTGCCAGCAGCCAGGACAGGGGGCCAGATACGCAGTATTTT,CASSQDRGPDTQYF
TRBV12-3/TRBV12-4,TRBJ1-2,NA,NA,TGTGCCAGCAGTCCGGGGGACCCAAGACAGTATGGCTACACCTTC,CASSPGDPRQYGYTF
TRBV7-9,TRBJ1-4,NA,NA,TGTGCCAGCAGCTTTAATAGGGAGAATGAAAAACTGTTTTTT,CASSFNRENEKLFF
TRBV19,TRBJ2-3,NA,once,TGTGCCAGTAGTTTCGGACCGCCCAATACGCAGTATTTT,CASSFGPPNTQYF
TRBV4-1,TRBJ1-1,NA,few,TGCGCCAGCAGCCAAGAAGGGACAATCTCAGCTTTCTTT,CASSQEGTISAFF
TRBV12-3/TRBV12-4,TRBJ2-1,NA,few,NA,CASSSSSGTSGGYNEQFF
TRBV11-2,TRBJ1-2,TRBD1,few,TGTGCCAGCAGCTTATGGGACAGTACAAACTATGGCTACACCTTC,CASSLWDSTNYGYTF
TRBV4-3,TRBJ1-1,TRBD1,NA,TGCGCCAGCAGCCAAGACACAGGGGGCGCGGGCCCGAACACTGAAGCTTTCTTT,CASSQDTGGAGPNTEAFF
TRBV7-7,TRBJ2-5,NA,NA,TGTGCTAGCAGCTTAGGAGGCAGGGCATATTCCGAGACCCAGTACTTC,CASSLGGRAYSETQYF
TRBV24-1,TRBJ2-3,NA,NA,TGTGCCACCAGTTCATCTCGGACAGATACGCAGTATTTT,CATSSSRTDTQYF
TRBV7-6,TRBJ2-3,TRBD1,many,TGTGCCAGCAGCCTAGGGACAGGGTCATTAGATACGCAGTATTTT,CASSLGTGSLDTQYF
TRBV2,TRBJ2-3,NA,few,TGTGCCAGCAATGGACTCGATTACACAGATACGCAGTATTTT,CASNGLDYTDTQYF